Each of the 26 T cell receptor beta chains below was sequenced from the same sample in a study of early T cells in non-severe SARS-CoV-2 infection. TCRdb fed the 5' RACE reads into MiXCR, producing one record per CDR3 protein. Of approximately 50,000 distinct CDR3 sequences listed, 7.5% to 9.5% are singletons. The sequenced sample consisted of whole blood. The receptors stem from an adult who was a healthcare worker with PCR-confirmed SARS-CoV-2 infection or an uninfected control (not recorded which).

This clonotype was observed a handful of times. The chain couples TRBV6-1 to TRBJ2-1; TRBD2 aligns across 9 bases. Losses at the gene ends were 8 bases for V and 6 bases for J; bases not matched to a gene: 8. The germline V gene has CDR1 MNHNS and CDR2 SASEGT. The CDR3 contains 14 residues. CDR3 nucleotides: TGTGCCAGCCGAGGCCTAGCGGGACCCAATGAGCAGTTCTTC. This translates into CASRGLAGPNEQFF.

This chain links TRBV7-8 with TRBJ1-2; the D gene is possibly TRBD1 (5 bases). The CDR3 is 13 amino acids. Germline V gene lookup returns CDR1 SGHVS and CDR2 FQNEAQ. With 5 bases removed from V and 4 bases from J, the gap between germline ends came to 11 bases. This chain's CDR3 is CASSPNGGYGYTF. The DNA of the CDR3 is TGTGCCAGCAGCCCCAACGGGGGCTATGGCTACACCTTC.

The rearrangement links TRBV12-3 or TRBV12-4 to TRBJ1-1, with D possibly TRBD1 on 5 matching bases. The CDR3 contains 14 residues. The V and J ends lost 5 bases and 1 base respectively, with 11 bases between them. In DNA, the CDR3 is TGTGCCAGCAGTCCCCCGCAGGGGAACACTGAAGCTTTCTTT. This codes for CASSPPQGNTEAFF.

The table lists this clonotype with a few counts. This chain connects TRBV27 to TRBJ2-4, with TRBD2 matching over 10 bases. Germline trimming cut 5 bases from V and 0 bases from J; bases unmatched to any gene: 10. The CDR3 has 18 residues. Germline CDR1 and CDR2: MNHEY and SMNVEV (reference sequence). CDR3 protein: CASSPLTGLAVAKNIQYF. The CDR3 region has the DNA TGTGCCAGCAGTCCCCTAACCGGACTAGCGGTAGCCAAAAACATTCAGTACTTC.

Only a few counts were recorded for this clonotype. This chain joins TRBV7-9 and TRBJ2-3; no clear D. Trimming stripped 1 base from V and 8 bases from J, with 7 bases between. The CDR3 covers 12 residues. The germline gives CDR1 SEHNR, CDR2 FQNEAQ (reference sequence). The DNA of the CDR3 is TGTGCCAGCAGCTTAGGAGTGAGTACGCAGTATTTT. Amino acid sequence: CASSLGVSTQYF.

This clonotype was counted between two and nine times. This chain uses TRBV10-3 with TRBJ1-1; 9 bases align to TRBD1. Losses at the gene ends were 6 bases for V and 1 base for J; bases not matched to a gene: 6. In germline, CDR1 is ENHRY, CDR2 SYGVKD. The CDR3 has 15 residues. This CDR3 is CAIRYGQGSNTEAFF. The DNA for the CDR3 is TGTGCCATCAGATACGGACAGGGGTCGAACACTGAAGCTTTCTTT.

This clonotype occurred a few times. The V call is TRBV7-2, the J call TRBJ1-6; the match to TRBD1 covers 10 bases. This CDR3 spans 14 amino acids. The germline V gene has CDR1 SGHTA and CDR2 FQGNSA. The trim removed 3 bases at V and 10 bases at J, leaving 3 bases unmatched. The CDR3 loop reads CASSLGQGRSPLHF. In DNA, the CDR3 is TGTGCCAGCAGCTTGGGACAGGGGCGATCACCCCTCCACTTT.

The chain links TRBV18 to TRBJ2-3, with 8 bases lining up with TRBD2. Looked up from germline, CDR1 is KGHSH and CDR2 is LQKENI. V lost 6 bases, J lost 5 bases, and 4 bases stayed unmatched. The CDR3 totals 13 residues. Here the CDR3 reads CASSRTSGDTQYF. The CDR3, as DNA: TGTGCCAGCTCCAGAACTAGCGGAGATACGCAGTATTTT.

This clonotype showed up many times. The V and J genes are TRBV28 and TRBJ2-7, with D perhaps given as TRBD1 or TRBD2 (5 bases each). Germline V gives CDR1 MDHEN, CDR2 SYDVKM. The ends were cut back, 5 bases at V and 2 bases at J, with 22 bases in the middle. The CDR3 sequence is 17 residues long. The CDR3 DNA is TGTGCCAGCAGTGGTTCCCGAGGGGCCCTCAACACCTACGAGCAGTACTTC. Protein sequence: CASSGSRGALNTYEQYF.

This clonotype was observed a handful of times. The CDR3: CSALRDRGHNEQFF. Written as DNA, the CDR3 is TGCAGTGCTCTCCGGGACAGGGGCCACAATGAGCAGTTCTTC. The chain carries TRBV20-1 and TRBJ2-1; 10 bases match TRBD1. Germline CDR1 and CDR2: DFQATT and SNEGSKA (reference sequence). Losses at the gene ends were 5 bases for V and 5 bases for J; bases not matched to a gene: 6. The length of the CDR3 is 14 residues.

This clonotype has ten or more counts. This chain uses TRBV4-2 with TRBJ2-6; 9 positions agree with TRBD2. Looked up from germline, CDR1 is LGHNA and CDR2 is YNFKEQ. The junction had 7 bases not matched to a gene; V was cut back by 1 base and J by 0 bases. The CDR3 spans 19 residues. CDR3 in amino acids: CASSQVASGDASGANVLTF. The CDR3, as DNA: TGTGCCAGCAGCCAAGTAGCTAGCGGGGACGCCTCTGGGGCCAACGTCCTGACTTTC.

As regards this clonotype: This could be a read error, since a much larger clone is one nucleotide away. J is TRBJ2-3 and V is TRBV9; 12 bases fit TRBD2. The J segment lost 4 bases and the V segment lost 3 bases, leaving 6 bases of the junction unmatched. The CDR3 sequence is 16 residues long. Germline V gene sequence: CDR1 SGDLS, CDR2 YYNGEE. The CDR3 sequence: CASSALAGGGADTQYF. CDR3 bases: TGTGCCAGCAGCGCTCTAGCGGGAGGGGGCGCAGATACGCAGTATTTT.

This clonotype came up a few times. The chain links TRBV20-1 to TRBJ2-7; 9 bases agree with TRBD2. Germline V gene lookup returns CDR1 DFQATT and CDR2 SNEGSKA (reference sequence). Trimming took 3 bases from V and 3 from J; bases not matched to a gene: 6. The CDR3 length is 14 residues. CDR3 bases: TGCAGTGCTAGTCTAATTAGCGGGAGCTACGAGCAGTACTTC. It translates to CSASLISGSYEQYF.

This clonotype was seen only a few times. This chain joins TRBV11-2 and TRBJ1-3; D possibly corresponds to TRBD1 (6 bases). CDR3 length equals 17 residues. Germline-derived CDR1 and CDR2 are SGHAT and FQNNGV. Trimming took off 4 bases at V and 4 bases at J, with 20 bases between the two ends. The CDR3 region has the DNA TGTGCCAGCAGCTCGCTAAGGGGGGCTACAACCGGAAACACCATATATTTT. The encoded protein is CASSSLRGATTGNTIYF.

The rearrangement joins TRBV29-1 to TRBJ2-3; D ambiguous. Germline V lookup: CDR1 SQVTM, CDR2 ANQGSEA. V dropped 0 bases and J dropped 3 bases, with 7 bases sitting between them. This CDR3 spans 13 amino acids. The CDR3 coding sequence is TGCAGCGTTGAAGATAGACGAACAGATACGCAGTATTTT. Translating gives CSVEDRRTDTQYF.

In its sample, this clonotype was seen many times. The chain has TRBV6-1 and TRBJ1-6; a weak D match, TRBD1 (6 bases). Germline-derived CDR1 and CDR2 are MNHNS and SASEGT. V was clipped by 6 bases and J by 7 bases, with 16 bases between them. There are 15 residues in the CDR3. As DNA, the CDR3 is TGTGCCAGCAGGCAGCACAGGGACGGGAATTCACCCCTCCACTTT. This translates into CASRQHRDGNSPLHF.

This chain connects TRBV5-1 to TRBJ2-7; a possible D gene is TRBD1 (5 bases). Germline CDR1 SGHRS, CDR2 YFSETQ. The CDR3 spans 14 residues. Trimming took off 4 bases at V and 0 bases at J, with 11 bases between the two ends. The CDR3 bases are TGCGCCAGCAGCGAGACAGCTAGCTCCTACGAGCAGTACTTC. It translates to CASSETASSYEQYF.

This clonotype was counted only a few times. The chain combines TRBV2 with TRBJ2-3, with a weak D call TRBD1 (6 bases). CDR1 and CDR2 (germline): SNHLY, FYNNEI. Trimming shortened V by 7 bases and J by 6 bases, and 14 bases separated the two germline ends. This CDR3 contains 13 residues. As DNA, the CDR3 is TGTGCCAGCAACAGGGCCGGACCCGATACGCAGTATTTT. This encodes CASNRAGPDTQYF.

The chain uses TRBV4-1 and TRBJ2-7; TRBD1 matches at 8 bases. The V gene end was trimmed by 1 base and the J gene end by 3 bases; junction bases not matched to a gene: 5. Germline values: CDR1 MGHRA, CDR2 YSYEKL. The CDR3 length is 15 residues. CDR3 region: CASSQGRDRFYEQYF. The CDR3 DNA follows: TGCGCCAGCAGCCAAGGCCGGGACAGGTTCTACGAGCAGTACTTC.

This chain connects TRBV2 to TRBJ2-2; the match to TRBD2 covers 15 bases. Germline V gene lookup returns CDR1 SNHLY and CDR2 FYNNEI. The CDR3 is 17 residues long. The V segment lost 6 bases and the J segment 6 bases; nucleotides outside the gene matches: 8. The CDR3 bases are TGTGCCAGCAGACGGACTAGCGGGAGGGCGATGGCCGGGGAGCTGTTTTTT. Residues: CASRRTSGRAMAGELFF. Together with reference TRBV2 and TRBJ2-2, the CDR3 gives the full variable domain: EPEVTQTPSHQVTQMGQEVILRCVPISNHLYFYWYRQILGQKVEFLVSFYNNEISEKSEIFDDQFSVERPDGSNFTLKIRSTKLEDSAMYFCASRRTSGRAMAGELFFGEGSRLTVL.

This clonotype was detected only a few times. The chain's CDR3 is CASSYDRGFNDEQYF. CDR3 bases: TGTGCCAGCAGCTACGACAGGGGGTTCAATGACGAGCAGTACTTC. The chain uses TRBV7-6 and TRBJ2-7; TRBD1 matches 9 bases. Per the germline V gene, CDR1 is SGHVS and CDR2 is FNYEAQ. The CDR3 runs 15 residues. The J segment lost 5 bases and the V segment lost 4 bases, leaving 9 bases of the junction unmatched.

This sequence joins TRBV3-1 and TRBJ2-3; D possibly corresponds to TRBD1 (6 bases). V lost 6 bases, J lost 7 bases, and 8 bases lay in between. The CDR3 has 11 amino acids. Germline V gene data show CDR1 as LGHDT and CDR2 as YNNKEL (reference sequence). The chain's CDR3 is CASRGGNTQYF. CDR3 in DNA: TGTGCCAGCAGAGGGGGAAATACGCAGTATTTT.

DNA for the CDR3: TGCAGTGCTAGAGATCCTAACAGGGGTTTGCAAGAGACCCAGTACTTC. Protein sequence: CSARDPNRGLQETQYF. This sequence joins TRBV20-1 and TRBJ2-5, with 7 bases that match TRBD1. This CDR3 has 16 residues. The ends lost 0 bases at V and 2 bases at J; junction bases unmatched: 9. Germline V gene lookup returns CDR1 DFQATT and CDR2 SNEGSKA (reference sequence).

This clonotype has a count of ten or more. This chain links TRBV15 with TRBJ2-1, with TRBD1 matching over 9 bases. The CDR3 is 17 residues long. V gave up 3 bases and J gave up 6 bases; unmatched junction bases: 12. Germline assignment: CDR1 LNHNV and CDR2 YYDKDF (reference sequence). The CDR3 reads CATSSAGTGSLSNEQFF. In nucleotides, the CDR3 is TGTGCCACCAGCAGCGCTGGGACAGGGTCTTTAAGCAATGAGCAGTTCTTC.

V is TRBV11-2 and J is TRBJ2-3; 9 bases are shared with TRBD2. The J segment lost 8 bases and the V segment lost 1 base, leaving 7 bases of the junction unmatched. The CDR3 runs 15 residues. Germline CDR1 reads SGHAT; CDR2 reads FQNNGV. The CDR3: CASSLVTAGGGTQYF. The CDR3 DNA reads as TGTGCCAGCAGCTTAGTTACAGCGGGGGGAGGTACGCAGTATTTT.

The chain employs TRBV2 and TRBJ2-1; D remains ambiguous. CDR3 length: 12 amino acids. The V gene's germline CDR1 is SNHLY and CDR2 FYNNEI. Trimming removed 1 base at V and 4 bases at J, with 2 bases between. The CDR3 DNA reads TGTGCCAGCAGTGAAGATTACAATGAGCAGTTCTTC. Translation: CASSEDYNEQFF.